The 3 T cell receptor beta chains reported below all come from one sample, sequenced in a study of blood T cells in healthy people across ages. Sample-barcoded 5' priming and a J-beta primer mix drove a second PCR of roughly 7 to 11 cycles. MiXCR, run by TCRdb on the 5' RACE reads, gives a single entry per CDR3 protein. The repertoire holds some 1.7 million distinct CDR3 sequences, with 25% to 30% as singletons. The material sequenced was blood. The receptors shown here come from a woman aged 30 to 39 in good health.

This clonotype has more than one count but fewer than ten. The CDR3 DNA is TGTGCCTGGGGTTTCAGCCCGGGACTAGCGCCCTACAATGAGCAGTTCTTC. This sequence encodes CAWGFSPGLAPYNEQFF. The chain uses TRBV30 and TRBJ2-1; TRBD2 matches at 10 bases. CDR1 GTSNPN and CDR2 SVGIG come from the germline V gene (reference sequence). The CDR3 length is 17 residues. The V and J ends lost 5 bases and 2 bases, in that order; junction bases with no gene match: 12.

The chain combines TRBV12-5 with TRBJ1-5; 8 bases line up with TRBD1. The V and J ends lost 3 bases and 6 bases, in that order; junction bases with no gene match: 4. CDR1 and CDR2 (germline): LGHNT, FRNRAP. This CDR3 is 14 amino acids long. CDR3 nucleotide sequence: TGTGCTAGTGGTTTCCAGGGGGCGAGTCAGCCCCAGCATTTT. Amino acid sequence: CASGFQGASQPQHF.

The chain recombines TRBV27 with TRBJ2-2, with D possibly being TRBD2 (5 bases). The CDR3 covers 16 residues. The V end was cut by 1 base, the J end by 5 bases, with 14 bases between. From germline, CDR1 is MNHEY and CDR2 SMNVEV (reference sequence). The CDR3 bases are TGTGCCAGCAGTTTATTATCTGGGAGTAGGACCGGGGAGCTGTTTTTT. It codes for CASSLLSGSRTGELFF.